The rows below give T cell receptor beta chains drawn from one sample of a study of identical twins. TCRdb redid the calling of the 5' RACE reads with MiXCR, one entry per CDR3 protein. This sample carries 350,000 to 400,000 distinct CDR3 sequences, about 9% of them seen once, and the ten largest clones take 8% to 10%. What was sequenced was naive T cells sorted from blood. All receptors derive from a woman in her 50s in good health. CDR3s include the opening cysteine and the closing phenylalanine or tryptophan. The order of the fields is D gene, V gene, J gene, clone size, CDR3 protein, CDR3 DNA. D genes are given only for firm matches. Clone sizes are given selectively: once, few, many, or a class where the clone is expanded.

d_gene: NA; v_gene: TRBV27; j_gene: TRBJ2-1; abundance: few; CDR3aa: CASSPRWGLHYNEQFF; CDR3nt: TGTGCCAGCAGTCCAAGGTGGGGACTTCATTACAATGAGCAGTTCTTC
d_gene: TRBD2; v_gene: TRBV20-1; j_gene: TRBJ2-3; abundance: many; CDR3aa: CSAGTSSADTQYF; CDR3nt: TGCAGTGCTGGGACTAGCTCCGCAGATACGCAGTATTTT
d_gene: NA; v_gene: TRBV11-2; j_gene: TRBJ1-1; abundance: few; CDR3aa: CASSLDGRNTEAFF; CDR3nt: TGTGCCAGCAGCTTAGATGGGCGTAACACTGAAGCTTTCTTT
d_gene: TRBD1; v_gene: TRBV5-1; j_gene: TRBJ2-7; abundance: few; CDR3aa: CASSLVPGQGQSSYEQYF; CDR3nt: TGCGCCAGCAGCTTGGTCCCGGGACAGGGGCAGAGCTCCTACGAGCAGTACTTC
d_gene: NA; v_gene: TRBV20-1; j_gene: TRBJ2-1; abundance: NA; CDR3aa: CSGNDQNPYNEQFF; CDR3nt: TGCAGTGGGAACGACCAGAACCCCTACAATGAGCAGTTCTTC
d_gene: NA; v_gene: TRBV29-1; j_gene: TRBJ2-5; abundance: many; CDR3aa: CSAYLDTQETQYF; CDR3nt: TGCAGCGCTTATCTCGACACCCAAGAGACCCAGTACTTC
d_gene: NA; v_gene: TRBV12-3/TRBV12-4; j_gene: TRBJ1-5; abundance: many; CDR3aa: CASSFRAAQPQHF; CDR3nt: TGTGCCAGCAGTTTCCGGGCAGCTCAGCCCCAGCATTTT
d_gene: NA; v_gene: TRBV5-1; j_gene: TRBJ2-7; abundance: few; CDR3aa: CASSLVRSDEQYF; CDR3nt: TGCGCCAGCAGCTTGGTGAGGTCCGACGAGCAGTACTTC
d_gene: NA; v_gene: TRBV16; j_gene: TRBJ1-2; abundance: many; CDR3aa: CASSLQGPGYTF; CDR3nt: TGTGCCAGCAGCCTACAGGGACCCGGCTACACCTTC
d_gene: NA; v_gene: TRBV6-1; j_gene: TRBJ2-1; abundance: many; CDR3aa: CASSGGARPYNEQFF; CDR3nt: TGTGCCAGCAGTGGAGGAGCGCGCCCGTACAATGAGCAGTTCTTC
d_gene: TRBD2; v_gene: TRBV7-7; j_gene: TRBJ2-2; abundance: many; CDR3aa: CASSLAGPGLATGELFF; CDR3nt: TGTGCCAGCAGCTTAGCGGGTCCGGGACTAGCAACCGGGGAGCTGTTTTTT
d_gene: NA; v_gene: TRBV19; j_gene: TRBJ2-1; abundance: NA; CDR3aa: CASSMAQTYNEQFF; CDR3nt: TGTGCCAGTAGTATGGCGCAGACCTACAATGAGCAGTTCTTC
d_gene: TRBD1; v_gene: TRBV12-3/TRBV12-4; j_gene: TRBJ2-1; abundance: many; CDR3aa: CASRTGTVNNNEQFF; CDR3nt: TGTGCCAGCAGAACCGGGACAGTAAACAACAATGAGCAGTTCTTC
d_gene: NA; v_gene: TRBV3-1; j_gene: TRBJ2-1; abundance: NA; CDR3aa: CASSPAASFSYNEQFF; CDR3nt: TGTGCCAGCAGCCCCGCTGCCAGCTTCTCCTACAATGAGCAGTTCTTC
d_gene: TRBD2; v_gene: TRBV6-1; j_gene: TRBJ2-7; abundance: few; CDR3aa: CASSEAPIAGGPAYEQYF; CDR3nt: TGTGCCAGCAGTGAAGCACCTATAGCGGGAGGCCCGGCCTACGAGCAGTACTTC
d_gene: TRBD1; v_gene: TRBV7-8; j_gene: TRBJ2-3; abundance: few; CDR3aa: CASQGAGDTQYF; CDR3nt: TGTGCCAGCCAGGGGGCTGGGGATACGCAGTATTTT
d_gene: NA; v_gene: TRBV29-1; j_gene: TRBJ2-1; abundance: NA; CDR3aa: CSHTGTLVGDGSYNEQFF; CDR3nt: TGCAGCCATACCGGGACCCTAGTCGGCGACGGCTCCTACAATGAGCAGTTCTTC
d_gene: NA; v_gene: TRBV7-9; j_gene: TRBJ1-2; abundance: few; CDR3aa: CASKGRRRGYTF; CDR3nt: TGTGCCAGTAAGGGACGGCGTCGGGGCTACACCTTC
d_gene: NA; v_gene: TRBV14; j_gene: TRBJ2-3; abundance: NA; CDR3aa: CASSQKLPRADTQYF; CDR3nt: TGTGCCAGCAGCCAAAAACTACCCAGGGCAGATACGCAGTATTTT
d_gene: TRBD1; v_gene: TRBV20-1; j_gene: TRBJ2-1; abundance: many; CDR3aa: CSATDQGVVYNEQFF; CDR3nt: TGCAGTGCTACCGATCAGGGGGTGGTCTACAATGAGCAGTTCTTC
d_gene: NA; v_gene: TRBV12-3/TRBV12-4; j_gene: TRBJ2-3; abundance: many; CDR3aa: CASSPRLSTDTQYF; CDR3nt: TGTGCCAGCAGCCCCCGATTAAGCACAGATACGCAGTATTTT
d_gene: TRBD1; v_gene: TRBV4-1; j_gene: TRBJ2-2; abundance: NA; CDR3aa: CASSFRQGTGELFF; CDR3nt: TGCGCCAGCAGCTTTCGACAGGGAACCGGGGAGCTGTTTTTT
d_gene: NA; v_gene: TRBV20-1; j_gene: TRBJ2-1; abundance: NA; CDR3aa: CSARDSWNEQFF; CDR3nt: TGCAGTGCTAGAGACTCTTGGAATGAGCAGTTCTTC
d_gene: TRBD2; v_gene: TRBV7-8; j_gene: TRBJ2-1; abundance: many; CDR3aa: CASSPPIGLAVYNEQFF; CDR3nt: TGTGCCAGCAGCCCTCCTATCGGACTAGCGGTCTACAATGAGCAGTTCTTC
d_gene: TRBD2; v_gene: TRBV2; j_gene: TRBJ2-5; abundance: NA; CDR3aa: CASSPRGGGETQYF; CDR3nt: TGTGCCAGCAGCCCCCGGGGGGGGGGAGAGACCCAGTACTTC
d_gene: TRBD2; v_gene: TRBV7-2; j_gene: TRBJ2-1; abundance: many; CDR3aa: CASSLAAGGISGMSEQFF; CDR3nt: TGTGCCAGCAGCTTAGCAGCGGGAGGAATCTCGGGAATGAGTGAGCAGTTCTTC
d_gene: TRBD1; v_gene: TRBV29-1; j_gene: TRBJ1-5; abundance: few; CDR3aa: CSVAWTGVQPQHF; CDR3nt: TGCAGCGTAGCCTGGACAGGGGTCCAGCCCCAGCATTTT
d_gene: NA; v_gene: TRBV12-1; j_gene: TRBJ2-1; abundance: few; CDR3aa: CASSFARLTRNEQFF; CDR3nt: TGTGCCAGCAGCTTTGCGCGACTGACCCGGAATGAGCAGTTCTTC
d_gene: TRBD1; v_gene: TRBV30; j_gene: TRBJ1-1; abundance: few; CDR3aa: CAWAQGARTNTEAFF; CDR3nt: TGTGCCTGGGCTCAGGGGGCGCGGACGAACACTGAAGCTTTCTTT
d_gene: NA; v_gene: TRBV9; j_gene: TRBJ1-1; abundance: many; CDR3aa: CASSVEGGSNEAFF; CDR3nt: TGTGCCAGCAGCGTAGAGGGGGGGAGCAATGAAGCTTTCTTT
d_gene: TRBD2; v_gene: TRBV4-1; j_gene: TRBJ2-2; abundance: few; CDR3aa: CASSHTAGRSPGELFF; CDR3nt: TGCGCCAGCAGCCATACAGCGGGGAGGTCCCCCGGGGAGCTGTTTTTT
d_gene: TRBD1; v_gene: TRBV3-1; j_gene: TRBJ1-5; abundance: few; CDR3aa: CASSAGQGGTQPQHF; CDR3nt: TGTGCCAGCAGCGCGGGACAGGGGGGTACTCAGCCCCAGCATTTT
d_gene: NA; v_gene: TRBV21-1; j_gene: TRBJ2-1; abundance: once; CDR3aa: CDSSKEVLTSGIRNEQFF; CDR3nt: TGTGACAGCAGCAAAGAGGTCCTTACTAGCGGGATTCGCAATGAGCAGTTCTTC
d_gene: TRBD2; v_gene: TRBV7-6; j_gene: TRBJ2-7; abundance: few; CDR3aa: CASSLYPTAGDGSEQYF; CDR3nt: TGTGCCAGCAGCTTATACCCTACTGCGGGAGATGGATCCGAGCAGTACTTC
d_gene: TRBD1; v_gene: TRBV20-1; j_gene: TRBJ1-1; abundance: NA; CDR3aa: CSARGYGQGLAEAFF; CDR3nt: TGCAGTGCTAGAGGATACGGACAGGGTTTAGCTGAAGCTTTCTTT
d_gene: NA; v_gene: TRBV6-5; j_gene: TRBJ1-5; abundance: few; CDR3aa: CASSIQLHLISNQPQHF; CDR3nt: TGTGCCAGCAGTATCCAGCTACACCTCATTAGCAATCAGCCCCAGCATTTT
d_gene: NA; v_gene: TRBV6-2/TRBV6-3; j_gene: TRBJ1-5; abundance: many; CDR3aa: CASSSTLRNQPQHF; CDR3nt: TGTGCCAGCAGCTCTACCCTGCGCAATCAGCCCCAGCATTTT
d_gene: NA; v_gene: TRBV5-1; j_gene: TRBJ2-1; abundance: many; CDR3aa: CASSLVASSYNEQFF; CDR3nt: TGCGCCAGCAGCTTGGTTGCGAGCTCCTACAATGAGCAGTTCTTC
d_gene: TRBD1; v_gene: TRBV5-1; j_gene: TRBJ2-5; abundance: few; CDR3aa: CASSAGTGGIGETQYF; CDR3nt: TGCGCCAGCAGCGCCGGGACAGGGGGAATTGGGGAGACCCAGTACTTC
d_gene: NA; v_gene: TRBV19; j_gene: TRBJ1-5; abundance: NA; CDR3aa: CASSPAFYSNQPQHF; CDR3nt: TGTGCCAGTAGTCCCGCCTTCTATAGCAATCAGCCCCAGCATTTT
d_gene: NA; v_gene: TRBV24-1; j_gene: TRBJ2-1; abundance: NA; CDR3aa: CATSDFRGRGPYGQFF; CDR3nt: TGTGCCACCAGTGATTTTAGGGGGAGAGGTCCCTATGGGCAGTTCTTC
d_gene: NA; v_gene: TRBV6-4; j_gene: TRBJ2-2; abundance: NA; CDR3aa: CASSEESRRELFF; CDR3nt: TGTGCCAGCAGTGAAGAGAGTCGGCGGGAGCTGTTTTTT
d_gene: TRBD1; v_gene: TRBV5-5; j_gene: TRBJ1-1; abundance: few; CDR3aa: CASSRDRGRNTEAFF; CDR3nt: TGTGCCAGCAGCCGCGACAGGGGGAGAAACACTGAAGCTTTCTTT
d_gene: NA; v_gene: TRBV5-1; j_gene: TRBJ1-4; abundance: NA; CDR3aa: CASSTSTGNNEKLFF; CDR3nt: TGCGCCAGCAGCACAAGTACAGGGAATAATGAAAAACTGTTTTTT
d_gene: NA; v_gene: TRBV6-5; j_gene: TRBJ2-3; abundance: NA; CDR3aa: CASRGGGTQYF; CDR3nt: TGTGCCAGCAGGGGTGGGGGTACGCAGTATTTT
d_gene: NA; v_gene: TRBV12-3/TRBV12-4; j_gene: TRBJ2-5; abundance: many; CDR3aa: CASSFEGLAQETQYF; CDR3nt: TGTGCCAGCAGTTTTGAAGGGCTTGCACAAGAGACCCAGTACTTC
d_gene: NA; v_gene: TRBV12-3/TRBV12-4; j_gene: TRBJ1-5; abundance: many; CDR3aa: CASSGLGVKQPQHF; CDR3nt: TGTGCCAGCAGTGGCCTGGGGGTCAAACAGCCCCAGCATTTT
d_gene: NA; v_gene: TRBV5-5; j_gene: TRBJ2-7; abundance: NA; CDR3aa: CASSTDDYEQYF; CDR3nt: TGTGCCAGCAGCACCGACGACTACGAGCAGTACTTC
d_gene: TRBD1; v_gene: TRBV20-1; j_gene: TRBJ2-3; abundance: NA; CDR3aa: CSARDLGQGVDTQYF; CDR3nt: TGCAGTGCTAGAGATCTGGGACAGGGGGTGGATACGCAGTATTTT
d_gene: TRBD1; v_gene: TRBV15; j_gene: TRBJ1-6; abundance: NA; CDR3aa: CATGQGTSPLHF; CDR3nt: TGTGCCACCGGACAGGGCACGTCACCCCTCCACTTT
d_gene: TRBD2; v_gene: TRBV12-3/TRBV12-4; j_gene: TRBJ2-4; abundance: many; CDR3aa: CASSFGRTRKNIQYF; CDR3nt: TGTGCCAGCAGTTTTGGCAGGACTAGGAAAAACATTCAGTACTTC
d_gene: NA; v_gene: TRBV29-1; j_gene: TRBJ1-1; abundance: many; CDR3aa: CSVGQGSNTEAFF; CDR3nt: TGCAGCGTTGGCCAAGGATCGAACACTGAAGCTTTCTTT